The 20 T cell receptor beta chains presented below share a single source sample, sequenced in a study of T cells after yellow fever vaccination. Using its own MiXCR run on the 5' RACE reads, TCRdb lists one record per CDR3 protein. The sample lists a few hundred thousand distinct CDR3 sequences; 6.9% were seen once. The material was CD4+ T cells sorted from PBMCs, obtained 15 days after the yellow fever booster vaccination. Source of these receptors: a man aged 25 to 45 who received the YFV17D yellow fever vaccine.

The chain links TRBV7-9 to TRBJ1-2; unclear D gene. The CDR3 has 14 residues. Trimming pared 5 bases from V and 3 bases from J, leaving 13 bases between. Germline V gives CDR1 SEHNR, CDR2 FQNEAQ (reference sequence). The chain's CDR3 is CASSPLQVDYGYTF. CDR3 sequence (DNA): TGTGCCAGCAGCCCCCTGCAGGTTGACTATGGCTACACCTTC.

Only a few counts were recorded for this clonotype. The gene calls are TRBV5-6 and TRBJ2-3; D is undetermined. There are 14 residues in the CDR3. V was pared by 5 bases and J by 2 bases, with 12 bases between. The V gene's germline CDR1 is SGHDT and CDR2 YYEEEE. In nucleotides, the CDR3 is TGTGCCAGCAGATCAGCTAGGGCCACAGATACGCAGTATTTT. It specifies CASRSARATDTQYF.

V and J are TRBV7-9 and TRBJ2-7; TRBD1 agrees at 9 bases. Germline CDR1 SEHNR, CDR2 FQNEAQ (reference sequence). This CDR3 spans 16 amino acids. Trimming took 2 bases from V and 6 from J; bases not matched to a gene: 11. The CDR3 region has the DNA TGTGCCAGCAGCTTATCTTCAGGACAGGGGCTTCTCGAGCAGTACTTC. Translation gives CASSLSSGQGLLEQYF.

There are many counts of this clonotype. The chain recombines TRBV7-9 with TRBJ2-7; maybe TRBD2 (5 bases). The germline V gene encodes CDR1 SEHNR and CDR2 FQNEAQ (reference sequence). The CDR3 is 13 residues long. Between the trimmed V and J ends, which lost 3 bases and 2 bases, there was a span of 8 bases. The CDR3: CASSFPGTYEQYF. The CDR3 DNA reads TGTGCCAGCAGCTTTCCGGGGACCTACGAGCAGTACTTC.

This clonotype was observed a handful of times. The chain is built from TRBV12-3 or TRBV12-4 and TRBJ2-5; D is uncertain. The CDR3 has 12 amino acids. Deletions cut 6 bases from V and 5 bases from J, with 10 bases between. The CDR3 bases are TGTGCCAGCAGAGGCCTCAGGGAGACCCAGTACTTC. This gives the protein CASRGLRETQYF.

This clonotype was observed many times. The V gene is TRBV6-5, the J gene TRBJ1-6, with 7 nucleotides matching TRBD1. The CDR3 totals 13 residues. In germline, CDR1 is MNHEY, CDR2 SVGAGI. The J segment lost 13 bases and the V segment lost 7 bases, leaving 10 bases of the junction unmatched. In nucleotides, the CDR3 is TGTGCCAGCACCCTGGGGGACAGCGGCCCCCTCCACTTT. It is translated as CASTLGDSGPLHF.

This chain connects TRBV11-2 to TRBJ2-7; D remains unclear. V lost 5 bases and J 5 bases, leaving 4 bases between the germline ends. CDR1 SGHAT and CDR2 FQNNGV come from the germline V gene. This CDR3 region has 10 residues. The CDR3 region is CASSRDEQYF. For the CDR3, the DNA is TGTGCCAGCAGCCGGGACGAGCAGTACTTC.

The rearrangement uses TRBV19 and TRBJ1-1; 7 bases are shared with TRBD1. The germline CDR1 and CDR2 sequences are LNHDA and SQIVND (reference sequence). The J segment lost 3 bases and the V segment lost 7 bases, leaving 5 bases of the junction unmatched. CDR3 length: 13 residues. The CDR3 region has the DNA TGTGCCAGTAAGGACAGGTGGTACACTGAAGCTTTCTTT. Its translation: CASKDRWYTEAFF.

The rearrangement uses TRBV6-1 and TRBJ1-2; weak D call: TRBD1 (5 bases). V gave up 1 base and J gave up 2 bases, with 17 bases separating them. CDR3 length: 17 residues. Germline V gene lookup returns CDR1 MNHNS and CDR2 SASEGT. DNA for the CDR3: TGTGCCAGCAGTGAAGAGGCGACGACAGCCTTCAACTATGGCTACACCTTC. This gives the protein CASSEEATTAFNYGYTF.

V gene TRBV10-3 combines with J gene TRBJ1-1; no reliable D call. In germline, CDR1 is ENHRY, CDR2 SYGVKD. This CDR3 comprises 13 residues. Trimming pared 6 bases from V and 0 bases from J, leaving 8 bases between. The chain's CDR3 is CAISPDVNTEAFF. The CDR3 DNA reads TGTGCCATCAGCCCAGACGTGAACACTGAAGCTTTCTTT.

The chain uses TRBV20-1 and TRBJ1-1; a possible D gene is TRBD1 (6 bases). Germline CDR1 reads DFQATT; CDR2 reads SNEGSKA (reference sequence). V shed 5 bases and J shed 5 bases, with 21 bases lying between them. The CDR3 covers 15 residues. CDR3 DNA: TGCAGTGCTGGGGGGCAGGGCTCCATTGGGACTGAAGCTTTCTTT. This codes for CSAGGQGSIGTEAFF.

The chain has TRBV19 and TRBJ2-5; D not certain. V was shortened by 3 bases and J by 4 bases, with 18 bases between the two germline ends. CDR3 length equals 16 residues. The germline gives CDR1 LNHDA, CDR2 SQIVND (reference sequence). CDR3 residues: CASSMDPWTARETQYF. Written as DNA, the CDR3 is TGTGCCAGTAGTATGGATCCTTGGACGGCGCGAGAGACCCAGTACTTC. Supplemented by reference TRBV19 and TRBJ2-5, the full variable domain reads DGGITQSPKYLFRKEGQNVTLSCEQNLNHDAMYWYRQDPGQGLRLIYYSQIVNDFQKGDIAEGYSVSREKKESFPLTVTSAQKNPTAFYLCASSMDPWTARETQYFGPGTRLLVL.

This clonotype was seen repeatedly, ten times or more. J is TRBJ2-7 and V is TRBV29-1; D remains ambiguous. Germline V gene lookup returns CDR1 SQVTM and CDR2 ANQGSEA. The V and J ends lost 3 bases and 3 bases respectively, with 15 bases between them. The CDR3 covers 14 residues. The CDR3 DNA is TGCAGCGTTGAGTACGGTTCTGGAAGCTACGAGCAGTACTTC. Translated: CSVEYGSGSYEQYF.

This clonotype has a handful of counts. This chain connects TRBV12-3 or TRBV12-4 to TRBJ2-1; TRBD2 agrees at 7 bases. Trimming at V came to 5 bases and at J to 6 bases, leaving 10 bases not matched to a gene. The CDR3 is 15 amino acids. The CDR3 spells CASSPPGKRGNEQFF. The CDR3 bases are TGTGCCAGCAGTCCCCCAGGGAAGCGGGGCAATGAGCAGTTCTTC.

The chain carries TRBV7-2 and TRBJ2-2; D is undetermined. The CDR3 is made up of 15 amino acids. Germline assignment: CDR1 SGHTA and CDR2 FQGNSA. V lost 2 bases, J lost 3 bases, and 10 bases lay in between. CDR3 in DNA: TGTGCCAGCAGCTTACACTCATTATACACCGGGGAGCTGTTTTTT. Translated: CASSLHSLYTGELFF.

The chain couples TRBV9 to TRBJ2-1; D is undetermined. The V end was cut by 1 base, the J end by 8 bases, with 13 bases between. Germline CDR1 and CDR2: SGDLS and YYNGEE. The CDR3 runs 14 residues. CDR3 sequence reads: CASSVNSGSYEQFF. In DNA form, the CDR3 reads TGTGCCAGCAGCGTAAATTCAGGCAGTTATGAGCAGTTCTTC. Looking up the rest from reference TRBV9 and TRBJ2-1 gives the full variable domain: DSGVTQTPKHLITATGQRVTLRCSPRSGDLSVYWYQQSLDQGLQFLIQYYNGEERAKGNILERFSAQQFPDLHSELNLSSLELGDSALYFCASSVNSGSYEQFFGPGTRLTVL.

This clonotype was found many times. The genes are TRBV4-2 and TRBJ1-1, with D hard to call. Germline CDR1 LGHNA, CDR2 YNFKEQ. Trimming removed 4 bases at V and 2 bases at J, with 14 bases between. The CDR3 consists of 15 residues. The CDR3 DNA sequence: TGTGCCAGCAGCCGAGACCCGACGGTAAACACTGAAGCTTTCTTT. Amino acid sequence: CASSRDPTVNTEAFF.

The CDR3: CASSSLEGMNTQYF. DNA of the CDR3: TGTGCCAGCAGCTCCTTAGAAGGGATGAATACGCAGTATTTT. J is TRBJ2-3 and V is TRBV7-6, with unresolved D. The CDR3 is 14 residues long. Germline CDR1 SGHVS, CDR2 FNYEAQ. Trimming removed 4 bases at V and 7 bases at J, with 15 bases between. Combining the CDR3 with reference TRBV7-6 and TRBJ2-3 gives the whole variable domain GAGVSQSPRYKVTKRGQDVALRCDPISGHVSLYWYRQALGQGPEFLTYFNYEAQQDKSGLPNDRFSAERPEGSISTLTIQRTEQRDSAMYRCASSSLEGMNTQYFGPGTRLTVL.

This clonotype came up a few times. The CDR3 bases are TGCGCCAGCAGTAGGAAACTCACAGATACGCAGTATTTT. Translation gives CASSRKLTDTQYF. The chain uses TRBV10-2 and TRBJ2-3; D unclear. CDR3 length equals 13 residues. Looked up from germline, CDR1 is WSHSY and CDR2 is SAAADI. Trimming cost V 5 bases and J 2 bases, with 8 bases left between them.

This clonotype has only a few counts. The chain combines TRBV10-3 with TRBJ1-1, with 7 nucleotides matching TRBD1. V lost 5 bases and J lost 0; bases outside the gene matches: 6. Germline loops: CDR1 ENHRY, CDR2 SYGVKD. CDR3 length: 15 residues. The CDR3 DNA reads TGTGCCATCAGTATGGCAGGGGGAGTGAACACTGAAGCTTTCTTT. Translation: CAISMAGGVNTEAFF.